This record concerns one T cell receptor beta chain sequence. Profiled with immunoSEQ multiplex PCR; TCRdb holds only in-frame clones, not every one. Of hundreds of thousands of clones in the sample, 88% were seen once. The CDR3 runs to 15 residues. The V and J ends lost 4 bases and 7 bases, in that order; junction bases with no gene match: 8. Germline CDR1 reads LGHNA; CDR2 reads YSLEER. This sample is part of a study of shared T cell receptors in the human thymus. The same sample was also used in a study of human thymus T cells. That publication notes: Thymus specimens were resections from corrective heart surgery.

This sequence was found in a boy younger than two with a congenital heart defect. The V call is TRBV4-3, the J call TRBJ2-1, with 9 nucleotides matching TRBD1. What was sequenced was thymocytes. Written as DNA, the CDR3 is TGCGCCAGCAGCCCCCGGACAGGGGTGGGTAATGAGCAGTTCTTC. Its translation is CASSPRTGVGNEQFF.